These T cell receptor beta chains were read from a single sample in a study of OX40 agonist ivuxolimab in advanced cancers. Sequenced by immunoSEQ multiplex PCR; TCRdb stores in-frame clones only, minus some. The table has more than 25,000 clones, 86% seen once. This sample comprised CD4+ or CD8+ T cells sorted from blood, obtained in a trial of the OX40 agonist ivuxolimab. These receptors came from an adult with an advanced solid tumor such as melanoma, head and neck, liver or kidney cancer. Each CDR3 is given with its conserved first and last residue. A D gene is named only where the DNA matches it firmly. A clone size is listed for some rows: how often the clone was seen (once, few, many), or a class if it is expanded.

TRBV6-6	few	TRBJ2-7	NA	TGTGCCAGCAGTTTCGGACCTCACGAGCAGTACTTC	CASSFGPHEQYF
TRBV9	NA	TRBJ2-7	NA	TGTGCCAGCAGCGGACCGAGCTCCTACGAGCAGTACTTC	CASSGPSSYEQYF
TRBV30	NA	TRBJ2-7	NA	TGTGCCTGGAGTGTAGTGGGCCATGGTAGCTGGTACGAGCAGTACTTC	CAWSVVGHGSWYEQYF
TRBV7-9	NA	TRBJ2-2	TRBD1	TGTGCCAGCAGTCTAGGGGGCAGGGGAAGGACCGGGGAGCTGTTTTTT	CASSLGGRGRTGELFF
TRBV4-1	NA	TRBJ2-1	TRBD2	TGCGCCAGCAGCCAAGATGAGGTAACTAGCGGGGGGAATGAGCAGTTCTTC	CASSQDEVTSGGNEQFF
TRBV11-3	NA	TRBJ2-5	NA	TGTGCCAGCAGCCCCGCGACAGGAGCCGAGACCCAGTACTTC	CASSPATGAETQYF
TRBV19	once	TRBJ1-5	NA	TGTGCCAGTAGTATAATGGGTAATAGCAATCAGCCCCAGCATTTT	CASSIMGNSNQPQHF
TRBV30	NA	TRBJ1-2	NA	TGTGCCTGGAGTAGCCCGGGAATCCATGGCTACACCTTC	CAWSSPGIHGYTF
TRBV9	NA	TRBJ2-1	NA	TGTGCCAGCAGCTTCAGAGCATCCGTCGATGAGCAGTTCTTC	CASSFRASVDEQFF
TRBV6-5	NA	TRBJ2-5	NA	TGTGCCAGCAGTTACTCACCCGCTTCAGAGACCCAGTACTTC	CASSYSPASETQYF
TRBV9	medium-sized	TRBJ2-2	TRBD1	TGTGCCAGCAGCTCTCGACAGGGCAACACCGGGGAGCTGTTTTTT	CASSSRQGNTGELFF
TRBV27	NA	TRBJ2-1	TRBD2	TGTGCCAGCAATCTTGGGGGGAGGGCCTACAATGAGCAGTTCTTC	CASNLGGRAYNEQFF
TRBV4-1	once	TRBJ1-5	NA	TGCGCCAGCAGCCAAGGGGGGGTAACTACGGATTATAGCAATCAGCCCCAGCATTTT	CASSQGGVTTDYSNQPQHF
TRBV28	NA	TRBJ1-1	NA	TGTGCCAGCAGTTTGCCAGCCCAGGTACCTATGAACACTGAAGCTTTCTTT	CASSLPAQVPMNTEAFF
TRBV4-1	NA	TRBJ2-1	NA	TGCGCCAGCAATTTAGGAGGGAGTGGGAGCTCCTACAATGAGCAGTTCTTC	CASNLGGSGSSYNEQFF
TRBV28	NA	TRBJ2-7	NA	TGTGCCAGCAGTTTCTCTGCAGACGAGCAGTACTTC	CASSFSADEQYF
TRBV7-9	NA	TRBJ2-3	TRBD2	TGTGCCAGCAGCTTAGCCTACGACGTGGTAGCGGGAGAGACAGATACGCAGTATTTT	CASSLAYDVVAGETDTQYF
TRBV4-1	medium-sized	TRBJ2-7	TRBD1	TGCGCCAGCAGCCAGGGGGACAGTGCCTACGAGCAGTACTTC	CASSQGDSAYEQYF
TRBV2	few	TRBJ2-3	NA	TGTGCCAGCAGTGAAATCCCTAGGCCAGATACGCAGTATTTT	CASSEIPRPDTQYF
TRBV10-3	once	TRBJ2-7	TRBD1	TGTGCCATCAGTGTATACCGGGACAGTCCCTACGAGCAGTACTTC	CAISVYRDSPYEQYF
TRBV11-2	NA	TRBJ2-3	TRBD2	TGTGCCAGCAGCTTCCCGGGACTAGCCCCAGATACGCAGTATTTT	CASSFPGLAPDTQYF
TRBV5-4	NA	TRBJ2-3	NA	TGTGCCAGCAGCTCCCCGGGACTCATCACAGATACGCAGTATTTT	CASSSPGLITDTQYF
TRBV25-1	NA	TRBJ2-3	NA	TGTGCCAGCAGTGAATACGGACTCTCAGATACGCAGTATTTT	CASSEYGLSDTQYF
TRBV5-6	NA	TRBJ2-7	NA	TGTGCCAGCAGCCGGGGAGGGAACAGGGAAATCCCCTACGAGCAGTACTTC	CASSRGGNREIPYEQYF
TRBV28	few	TRBJ1-1	NA	TGTGCCAGCGGGTTCACGAGAAAACTGAACACTGAAGCTTTCTTT	CASGFTRKLNTEAFF
TRBV4-1	NA	TRBJ2-7	NA	TGCGCCAGCAGCCAAATAGGCACCTACGAGCAGTACTTC	CASSQIGTYEQYF
TRBV28	NA	TRBJ1-1	NA	TGTGCCAGCAGTTTAAAGAGGGGGTCGATACTTATGAACACTGAAGCTTTCTTT	CASSLKRGSILMNTEAFF
TRBV7-8	NA	TRBJ1-5	TRBD1	TGTGCCAGCAGCCGAGGGACAGGGGTTCTTCAGCCCCAGCATTTT	CASSRGTGVLQPQHF
TRBV4-1	NA	TRBJ1-1	NA	TGCGCCAGCAGCCAAGATCGAATGAACACTGAAGCTTTCTTT	CASSQDRMNTEAFF
TRBV2	medium-sized	TRBJ2-1	TRBD2	TGTGCCAGCATGCCGGGAGGGTGGGGTGAGCAGTTCTTC	CASMPGGWGEQFF
TRBV4-2	NA	TRBJ2-1	NA	TGTGCCAGCAGTCAGGAGCGACGAACGAGGGGCAATGAGCAGTTCTTC	CASSQERRTRGNEQFF
TRBV19	few	TRBJ2-1	NA	TGTGCCAGTAGTATAGCTGGGGGAATCGGCAATGAGCAGTTCTTC	CASSIAGGIGNEQFF
TRBV6-6	NA	TRBJ2-5	TRBD2	TGTGCCAGCAGTACCGGGACTAACTTTCTGCAGACCCAGTACTTC	CASSTGTNFLQTQYF
TRBV7-3	NA	TRBJ2-4	NA	TGTGCCAGCAGCTCCTCCGGCCGAAACATTCAGTACTTC	CASSSSGRNIQYF
TRBV12-5	NA	TRBJ2-1	NA	TGTGCTAGTGGTTCACCCCAGGGTAGTGAGCAGTTCTTC	CASGSPQGSEQFF
TRBV7-7	NA	TRBJ2-5	TRBD1	TGTGCTAGCAGCTTAAACGAAAGGGGGCTGGGAGAGACCCAGTACTTC	CASSLNERGLGETQYF
TRBV2	NA	TRBJ1-1	NA	TGTGCCACCCACCCCGCAGCAAACACTGAAGCTTTCTTT	CATHPAANTEAFF
TRBV7-9	NA	TRBJ2-2	NA	TGTGCCAGCAGGATTTCCCGATTACCGGGAGAGACACGGGGGGAGCTGTTTTTT	CASRISRLPGETRGELFF
TRBV7-7	NA	TRBJ2-1	TRBD2	TGTGCTAGCAGCTTAGGCAGACTAGCGGGCTACAATGAGCAGTTCTTC	CASSLGRLAGYNEQFF
TRBV9	NA	TRBJ1-2	TRBD1	TGTGCCAGCAGCGCGACAGGGCTCGGCTACACCTTC	CASSATGLGYTF
TRBV20-1	few	TRBJ1-1	NA	TGCAGTATGATGACAGTTACTGAAGCTTTCTTT	CSMMTVTEAFF
TRBV4-2	NA	TRBJ1-5	TRBD1	TGTGCCAGCAGCCAAGGACAGGGGGAATCTAATCAGCCCCAGCATTTT	CASSQGQGESNQPQHF
TRBV7-7	NA	TRBJ2-1	TRBD2	TGTGCTAGCAGCTTGTCCGTAAGCGGGAGGGATGAGCAGTTCTTC	CASSLSVSGRDEQFF
TRBV13	NA	TRBJ2-1	NA	TGTGCCAGCAGCTTAGGGGGGAGTGAGCAGTTCTTC	CASSLGGSEQFF
TRBV7-9	NA	TRBJ2-1	NA	TGTGCCAGCAGCTTAGGAGGGCACAATGAGCAGTTCTTC	CASSLGGHNEQFF
TRBV28	NA	TRBJ1-5	NA	TGTGCCAGCAGTTTCTCCGGTCAGCCCCAGCATTTT	CASSFSGQPQHF
TRBV18	NA	TRBJ2-5	TRBD1	TGTGCCAGCTCCGGTACAGGGGGGACCCAAGAGACCCAGTACTTC	CASSGTGGTQETQYF
TRBV11-1	NA	TRBJ1-1	NA	TGTGCCAGCAGCTTAATGGGTGAAATGAACACTGAAGCTTTCTTT	CASSLMGEMNTEAFF
TRBV27	NA	TRBJ1-2	NA	TGTGCCAGCGGGGAATACAGGGTGGAGGGGGGCTACACCTTC	CASGEYRVEGGYTF
TRBV7-9	NA	TRBJ1-2	TRBD1	TGTGCCAGCAGCTTAGCTGTGACAGGGCTTGAAGGCTACACCTTC	CASSLAVTGLEGYTF
TRBV25-1	NA	TRBJ2-3	TRBD1	TGTGCCAGCACTATGACAGGGGGCACAGATACGCAGTATTTT	CASTMTGGTDTQYF
TRBV6-6	once	TRBJ2-5	NA	TGTGCCAGCAGTTCGCGTGACCGAGTCCAAGAGACCCAGTACTTC	CASSSRDRVQETQYF
TRBV5-4	NA	TRBJ2-5	NA	TGTGCCAGCAGCTTGGAGAATCAAGAGACCCAGTACTTC	CASSLENQETQYF
TRBV27	few	TRBJ1-2	NA	TGTGCCAGCAGTTTATCAGCCTGGGGGTACGGTAACTATGGCTACACCTTC	CASSLSAWGYGNYGYTF